This T cell receptor beta chain was documented in a study of beta chain features in type 1 diabetes. The overall study: No age, gender or cell yield differences were seen between patients and healthy donors.

This clone was counted a few times. The antigen remains unidentified. The whole isolated RNA underwent reverse transcription, so sequencing captured expressed TCRB transcripts. The table came from immunoSEQ multiplex PCR; TCRdb's copy has only in-frame clones and leaves some out. Among around 330,000 clones listed, 11% were seen once. The study's findings and limits: For TCRB rearrangement, an influence of HLA type remained unresolved here.

Per germline, CDR1 SGHDN and CDR2 FVKESK. Trimming removed 4 bases from V and 7 bases from J, with 29 bases in between. The CDR3 is made up of 18 amino acids. V gene TRBV14 combines with J gene TRBJ2-7; weak D call: TRBD1 (6 bases). This receptor was identified in a woman aged 25 to 45 in good health. Sequencing was done on a sample of naive CD4+ T cells from blood. Here the CDR3 DNA reads TGTGCCAGCAGCCCGTTGGATACAGGGTATTTTCGTCATGGGGAGCAGTACTTC. Translation: CASSPLDTGYFRHGEQYF.